The next 8 T cell receptor beta chains were all read from a single sample in a study of T cell responses to AZD1222 COVID-19 vaccine. Data came from immunoSEQ multiplex PCR; TCRdb stores just in-frame clones and leaves some out. The sample records about 180,000 clones, about 92% being singletons. The sample in question was peripheral blood, obtained on day 0 of AZD1222 vaccination. The receptor source for this set is an adult in good health.

V is TRBV19 and J is TRBJ1-2, with D unresolved. V was clipped by 5 bases and J by 7 bases, with 8 bases between them. This CDR3 contains 11 residues. Germline V CDR1 and CDR2: LNHDA, SQIVND (reference sequence). The CDR3 coding sequence is TGTGCCAGTAGTCAGGATTCTGGCTACACCTTC. Its protein is CASSQDSGYTF.

The chain couples TRBV7-9 to TRBJ2-1; 9 bases fit TRBD2. The CDR3 sequence is 19 residues long. CDR1 is SEHNR and CDR2 is FQNEAQ in the germline V gene (reference sequence). J gave up 1 base and V 4 bases, and 14 bases lay outside the gene matches. The CDR3 DNA reads as TGTGCCAGCAGCTCCCCCCGCGGGCGGGAGGGCCTATCCTACAATGAGCAGTTCTTC. Translating gives CASSSPRGREGLSYNEQFF.

The rearrangement joins TRBV29-1 to TRBJ2-2, with 9 bases that match TRBD1. The trim removed 4 bases at V and 2 bases at J, leaving 5 bases unmatched. The CDR3 is made up of 15 amino acids. Germline CDR1 and CDR2: SQVTM and ANQGSEA. DNA of the CDR3: TGCAGCGTTGGACAGGGGGACTTAAACACCGGGGAGCTGTTTTTT. Translating it yields CSVGQGDLNTGELFF.

This chain uses TRBV5-8 with TRBJ2-7; D unclear. Trimming pared 1 base from V and 3 bases from J, leaving 11 bases between. The germline V gene encodes CDR1 SGHTS and CDR2 YDEGEE. CDR3 length equals 14 residues. The DNA of the CDR3 is TGTGCCAGCAGCTTGTACAGCCCAGTCTACGAGCAGTACTTC. Residues: CASSLYSPVYEQYF.

J is TRBJ1-2 and V is TRBV7-9; D is unclear. The germline gives CDR1 SEHNR, CDR2 FQNEAQ (reference sequence). Trimming took 1 base from V and 4 from J, leaving 13 bases between them. CDR3 length: 15 residues. The CDR3, as DNA: TGTGCCAGCAGCTTAGGGGAACTCCGAGGCTATGGCTACACCTTC. It translates to CASSLGELRGYGYTF.

The chain couples TRBV11-1 to TRBJ2-7, with 9 bases that match TRBD1. The germline CDR1 and CDR2 sequences are SGHAT and FQDESV (reference sequence). Trimming took 5 bases from V and 4 from J; bases not matched to a gene: 12. The CDR3 is 16 amino acids. Here the CDR3 DNA reads TGTGCCAGCAGCCCGGCTCCGGGACAGGGTGGGTACGAGCAGTACTTC. Its translation is CASSPAPGQGGYEQYF.

For the CDR3, the DNA is TGTGCCACCAGCAGAGATTTAGGGGGCGCGAACACTGAAGCTTTCTTT. Encoded protein: CATSRDLGGANTEAFF. V and J are TRBV15 and TRBJ1-1, with TRBD1 matching 7 bases. Trimming took 0 bases from V and 1 from J; bases not matched to a gene: 5. The CDR3 loop spans 16 amino acids. CDR1 and CDR2 from the germline V gene are LNHNV and YYDKDF (reference sequence).

The chain is built from TRBV6-1 and TRBJ2-7; D is ambiguous. The V and J ends lost 2 bases and 9 bases respectively, with 17 bases between them. There are 14 residues in the CDR3. From germline, CDR1 is MNHNS and CDR2 SASEGT. The CDR3 protein is CASSEWLGESRQYF. CDR3 in DNA: TGTGCCAGCAGTGAATGGCTCGGAGAAAGTAGGCAGTACTTC.